The 18 T cell receptor beta chains reported below all come from one sample, sequenced in a study of blood T cell repertoires in COVID-19. Generated by immunoSEQ multiplex PCR, the TCRdb table keeps only in-frame clones and is missing some. The sample contains about 270,000 clones, around 86% of which appear only once. The source material was peripheral blood. These receptors all come from a middle-aged man with active or convalescent COVID-19.

This clone has only one observation. The V and J genes are TRBV5-1 and TRBJ1-2; tentative D call: TRBD1 (6 bases). The CDR3 has 13 residues. The V and J ends lost 3 bases and 4 bases respectively, with 10 bases between them. CDR1 is SGHRS and CDR2 is YFSETQ in the germline V gene. The CDR3 sequence: CASSSGQTYGYTF. Here the CDR3 DNA reads TGCGCCAGCAGCTCAGGACAGACCTATGGCTACACCTTC.

J is TRBJ2-2 and V is TRBV16, with 12 bases fitting TRBD2. This CDR3 spans 16 amino acids. The germline V gene encodes CDR1 KGHSY and CDR2 FQNENV. The junction had 4 bases not matched to a gene; V was cut back by 2 bases and J by 6 bases. CDR3 sequence: CASSQGRLAGAGELFF. For the CDR3, the DNA is TGTGCCAGCAGCCAAGGCCGACTAGCGGGAGCCGGGGAGCTGTTTTTT.

The CDR3 loop reads CASSQEGLAGGVYNEQFF. For the CDR3, the DNA is TGTGCCAGCAGCCAAGAGGGACTAGCGGGAGGGGTCTACAATGAGCAGTTCTTC. This chain joins TRBV4-2 and TRBJ2-1; 16 nucleotides match TRBD2. This CDR3 comprises 18 residues. From germline, CDR1 is LGHNA and CDR2 YNFKEQ. Trimming removed 0 bases from V and 3 bases from J; junction bases left unmatched: 2.

V gene TRBV6-5 combines with J gene TRBJ1-1; tentatively, D is TRBD1 (5 bases). V dropped 5 bases and J dropped 11 bases, with 21 bases sitting between them. The CDR3 runs to 14 residues. Germline V gene sequence: CDR1 MNHEY, CDR2 SVGAGI. The CDR3 loop is CASSPLGDRSYAFF. The CDR3 bases are TGTGCCAGCAGTCCCCTCGGAGACAGAAGTTACGCTTTCTTT.

The CDR3 DNA reads as TGTGCCAGCAGAATAATTACCGGGACAGCTCACGACTACACCTTC. This sequence encodes CASRIITGTAHDYTF. The chain is built from TRBV6-6 and TRBJ1-2, with 7 bases fitting TRBD1. The CDR3 contains 15 residues. Per the germline V gene, CDR1 is MNHNY and CDR2 is SVGAGI (reference sequence). Trimming took 6 bases from V and 10 from J; bases not matched to a gene: 17.

V gene TRBV11-2 combines with J gene TRBJ2-7; weak D call: TRBD2 (5 bases). The CDR3 runs 13 residues. Germline loops: CDR1 SGHAT, CDR2 FQNNGV. The V end was cut by 0 bases, the J end by 5 bases, with 8 bases between. The CDR3 loop reads CASSLDRGHEQYF. Written as DNA, the CDR3 is TGTGCCAGCAGCTTAGATCGGGGTCACGAGCAGTACTTC.

The chain links TRBV5-8 to TRBJ2-7; D might be TRBD2 (5 bases). V lost 4 bases and J lost 3, with 14 bases in between. The germline gives CDR1 SGHTS, CDR2 YDEGEE. The CDR3 spans 14 residues. DNA of the CDR3: TGTGCCAGCAGCATAGGGAGTTTCGTCTACGAGCAGTACTTC. As protein: CASSIGSFVYEQYF.

The chain employs TRBV27 and TRBJ2-1; 7 nucleotides align to TRBD2. This CDR3 has 13 residues. Germline V gives CDR1 MNHEY, CDR2 SMNVEV (reference sequence). After removal of 7 bases from V and 9 bases from J, the junction contained 9 bases not matched to a gene. CDR3 sequence (DNA): TGTGCCAGCACTTCTAGCGGAGGAGGTGAGCAGTTCTTC. Translated: CASTSSGGGEQFF.

The chain recombines TRBV20-1 with TRBJ1-3, with TRBD1 as a possible D gene (5 bases). Germline V gene data show CDR1 as DFQATT and CDR2 as SNEGSKA (reference sequence). This CDR3 has 11 residues. Between the trimmed V and J ends, which lost 2 bases and 11 bases, there was a span of 10 bases. DNA for the CDR3: TGCAGTGCTAGACTCAGGGAGGCCATATATTTT. Translating it yields CSARLREAIYF.

This clone came up a few times. The chain joins TRBV3-1 (or the pseudogene TRBV3-2) to TRBJ1-6, with D maybe TRBD1 (6 bases). CDR1 LGHDT and CDR2 YNNKEL come from the germline V gene (reference sequence). The CDR3 is 19 residues long. Trimming removed 2 bases from V and 0 bases from J, with 17 bases in between. The CDR3 sequence: CASSQYLTGGPSYNSPLHF. In DNA, the CDR3 is TGTGCCAGCAGCCAATACCTGACGGGGGGCCCCTCCTATAATTCACCCCTCCACTTT.

The chain links TRBV28 to TRBJ2-4, with TRBD2 matching 7 bases. The trim removed 2 bases at V and 15 bases at J, leaving 13 bases unmatched. The CDR3 extends over 14 amino acids. Germline-derived CDR1 and CDR2 are MDHEN and SYDVKM. The CDR3 DNA reads as TGTGCCAGCAGTTTAGGGACGCGGGGGACGGGAGGGTACTTC. Translating it yields CASSLGTRGTGGYF.

The chain employs TRBV5-6 and TRBJ1-1; no reliable D call. The V gene lost 2 bases and the J gene lost 9 bases, with 8 bases spanning the gap. The CDR3 extends over 11 amino acids. The germline gives CDR1 SGHDT, CDR2 YYEEEE. CDR3 sequence reads: CASSFGSKAFF. The CDR3 nucleotides are TGTGCCAGCAGCTTCGGGTCTAAAGCTTTCTTT.

The chain employs TRBV28 and TRBJ1-5; 7 bases agree with TRBD1. Trimming cost V 3 bases and J 3 bases; bases outside gene matches: 5. The length of the CDR3 is 15 residues. Germline lookup yields CDR1 MDHEN and CDR2 SYDVKM. The CDR3 DNA reads as TGTGCCAGCAGTTTGGAGGGGGCCCTCAATCAGCCCCAGCATTTT. The encoded protein is CASSLEGALNQPQHF.

The rearrangement links TRBV20-1 to TRBJ2-7; TRBD2 might be the D (5 bases). CDR1 is DFQATT and CDR2 is SNEGSKA in the germline V gene (reference sequence). This CDR3 is built from 12 residues. V lost 3 bases and J 6 bases, leaving 12 bases between the germline ends. Here the CDR3 DNA reads TGCAGTGCTAGTACGGGAAATCGCGAGCAGTACTTC. It specifies CSASTGNREQYF.

The rearrangement links TRBV27 to TRBJ2-2; 9 nucleotides agree with TRBD2. The CDR3 totals 15 residues. Germline CDR1 reads MNHEY; CDR2 reads SMNVEV (reference sequence). The V gene end was trimmed by 0 bases and the J gene end by 6 bases; junction bases not matched to a gene: 2. The CDR3 DNA sequence: TGTGCCAGCAGTTTATCAGCGGGAGGATCCGGGGAGCTGTTTTTT. This gives the protein CASSLSAGGSGELFF.

The chain has TRBV18 and TRBJ2-5, with 7 bases lining up with TRBD1. CDR1 and CDR2 (germline): KGHSH, LQKENI. V lost 2 bases to trimming and J lost 0 bases; unmatched junction nucleotides: 3. CDR3 size: 15 residues. DNA of the CDR3: TGTGCCAGCTCACCATTCGGGACAGACCAAGAGACCCAGTACTTC. Amino acids: CASSPFGTDQETQYF. The whole variable domain, remainder taken from reference TRBV18 and TRBJ2-5, is NAGVMQNPRHLVRRRGQEARLRCSPMKGHSHVYWYRQLPEEGLKFMVYLQKENIIDESGMPKERFSAEFPKEGPSILRIQQVVRGDSAAYFCASSPFGTDQETQYFGPGTRLLVL.

V and J are TRBV10-2 and TRBJ1-2, with a possible D match to TRBD1 (5 bases). In germline, CDR1 is WSHSY, CDR2 SAAADI. V lost 2 bases and J 6 bases, leaving 16 bases between the germline ends. The CDR3 is 15 residues long. CDR3 residues: CASSEGIGALDGYTF. Written as DNA, the CDR3 is TGCGCCAGCAGTGAGGGGATTGGGGCTTTGGATGGCTACACCTTC.

V is TRBV7-7 and J is TRBJ2-3; D ambiguous. Germline CDR1 and CDR2: SSHAT and FNYEAQ (reference sequence). Trimming stripped 2 bases from V and 5 bases from J, with 11 bases between. There are 14 residues in the CDR3. The CDR3 loop is CASSLSLSGDTQYF. For the CDR3, the DNA is TGTGCCAGCAGCTTATCTCTGTCCGGAGATACGCAGTATTTT.